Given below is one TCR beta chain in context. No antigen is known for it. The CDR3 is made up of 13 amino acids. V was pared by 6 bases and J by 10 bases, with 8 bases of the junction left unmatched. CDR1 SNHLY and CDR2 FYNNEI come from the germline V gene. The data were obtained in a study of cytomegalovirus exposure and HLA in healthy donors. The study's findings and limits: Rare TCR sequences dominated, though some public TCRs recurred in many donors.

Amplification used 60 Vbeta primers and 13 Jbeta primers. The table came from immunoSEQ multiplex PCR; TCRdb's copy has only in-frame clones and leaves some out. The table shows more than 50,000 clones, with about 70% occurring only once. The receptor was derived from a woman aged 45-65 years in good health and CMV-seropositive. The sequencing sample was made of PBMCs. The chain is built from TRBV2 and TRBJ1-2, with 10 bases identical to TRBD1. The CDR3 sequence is CASRKGQGLNYTF. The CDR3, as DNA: TGTGCCAGCAGGAAGGGACAGGGGTTAAACTACACCTTC.